The clone carrying this T cell receptor (beta chain) was counted many times. The source of the sample is a study of T cell repertoires in cytomegalovirus infection. TCRdb reanalysed the reads using MiXCR and keeps one entry per CDR3 protein. The table has under 350,000 distinct CDR3 sequences, over 7.5% seen once. The CDR3 has 17 residues. The germline CDR1 and CDR2 sequences are SGHTA and FQGNSA. Trimming took 1 base from V and 5 from J; bases not matched to a gene: 10. Sequenced sample: PBMCs. The chain combines TRBV7-2 with TRBJ2-5; 10 nucleotides align to TRBD1. The clonotype was recovered from a human donor in good health (CMV status not recorded). Some clones in this sample may be carry-over from other donors' samples. The CDR3 protein is CASSLGRTGGPFETQYF. The CDR3 bases are TGTGCCAGCAGCTTAGGTCGGACAGGGGGACCCTTCGAGACCCAGTACTTC.